This entry lists 14 T cell receptor beta chains sequenced from one sample in a study of CD8+CD57+ T cells in acquired aplastic anemia. It was genomic DNA that served as the template for profiling TCR beta VDJ and CDR3. In TCRdb, the reads were re-called with MiXCR into one record per CDR3 protein. This repertoire shows roughly 130,000 distinct CDR3 sequences, roughly 50% found once; its top ten account for under 3%. Sequencing used sorted CD4+, CD8+, or CD8+CD57+ T cells (not recorded which) from PBMCs. These TCRs come from a human donor in good health, serving as a control.

The rearrangement joins TRBV11-1 to TRBJ1-5; D not resolved. The CDR3 loop spans 16 amino acids. The V gene's germline CDR1 is SGHAT and CDR2 FQDESV (reference sequence). Trimming left V 0 bases short and J 3 bases short, with 12 bases between. The CDR3 protein is CASSLALGSVNQPQHF. The DNA of the CDR3 is TGTGCCAGCAGCTTAGCGCTAGGGTCTGTCAATCAGCCCCAGCATTTT.

This rearrangement joins TRBV10-3 to TRBJ2-7; no definite D call. CDR3 size: 14 residues. The V end lost 3 bases, the J end lost 0 bases, and 9 bases lay between the germline ends. The germline CDR1 and CDR2 sequences are ENHRY and SYGVKD. CDR3 DNA: TGTGCCATCAGTGAAGAGGCTAGCTCCTACGAGCAGTACTTC. This translates into CAISEEASSYEQYF.

This chain joins TRBV19 and TRBJ1-1; 9 positions agree with TRBD1. V was pared by 5 bases and J by 5 bases, with 6 bases of the junction left unmatched. Germline CDR1 LNHDA, CDR2 SQIVND (reference sequence). CDR3 length: 14 amino acids. This CDR3 is CASSDQQGATEAFF. CDR3 coding DNA: TGTGCCAGTAGTGACCAACAGGGGGCGACTGAAGCTTTCTTT.

At least ten counts were recorded for this clonotype. The genes are TRBV7-8 and TRBJ1-3; D is possibly TRBD1 (6 bases). The CDR3 extends over 16 amino acids. With 5 bases removed from V and 0 bases from J, the gap between germline ends came to 14 bases. In germline, CDR1 is SGHVS, CDR2 FQNEAQ. The DNA for the CDR3 is TGTGCCAGCAGCCGAAATCAGGGGAGCTCTGGAAACACCATATATTTT. This codes for CASSRNQGSSGNTIYF.

The V call is TRBV18, the J call TRBJ1-1; TRBD1 might be the D (5 bases). CDR1 and CDR2 from the germline V gene are KGHSH and LQKENI. CDR3 size: 15 residues. The germline V and J ends were trimmed by 5 bases and 6 bases, with 19 bases remaining between them. In DNA form, the CDR3 reads TGTGCCAGCTCATCCAGGGAGCAGGGTGGCGCTGAAGCTTTCTTT. Encoded protein: CASSSREQGGAEAFF.

This clonotype was counted a few times. The chain carries TRBV15 and TRBJ1-2, with D perhaps matching TRBD1 (5 bases). The CDR3 runs to 15 residues. Trimming stripped 0 bases from V and 3 bases from J, with 11 bases between. Per the germline V gene, CDR1 is LNHNV and CDR2 is YYDKDF (reference sequence). The CDR3 spells CATSREGRVDYGYTF. The CDR3 DNA sequence: TGTGCCACCAGCAGAGAAGGCAGGGTCGACTATGGCTACACCTTC.

J is TRBJ2-1 and V is TRBV20-1, with 7 bases lining up with TRBD1. V was clipped by 3 bases and J by 7 bases; unmatched bases: 6. Germline CDR1 DFQATT, CDR2 SNEGSKA (reference sequence). The CDR3 is made up of 13 amino acids. This CDR3 reads CSARPGTANEQFF. The CDR3 nucleotides are TGCAGTGCTAGGCCAGGGACAGCGAATGAGCAGTTCTTC.

This chain links TRBV25-1 with TRBJ2-2; tentative D call: TRBD2 (6 bases). Germline loops: CDR1 MGHDK, CDR2 SYGVNS. V lost 9 bases and J lost 0, with 8 bases in between. The CDR3 consists of 13 residues. The CDR3 coding sequence is TGTGCCAGTCGGGGGACGAACACCGGGGAGCTGTTTTTT. Amino acids: CASRGTNTGELFF.

This clonotype was seen many times. The V gene is TRBV28, the J gene TRBJ2-5; D uncertain. CDR1 MDHEN and CDR2 SYDVKM come from the germline V gene. The CDR3 covers 13 residues. Trimming removed 6 bases from V and 4 bases from J, with 12 bases in between. This chain's CDR3 is CASSPLSVETQYF. CDR3 bases: TGTGCCAGCAGCCCCCTGAGCGTAGAGACCCAGTACTTC.

This clonotype was picked up a small number of times. The rearrangement links TRBV9 to TRBJ2-5; 7 nucleotides align to TRBD1. CDR3 length: 16 residues. The germline gives CDR1 SGDLS, CDR2 YYNGEE. After removal of 1 base from V and 0 bases from J, the junction contained 6 bases not matched to a gene. The CDR3 spells CASSVLGQMDQETQYF. CDR3 bases: TGTGCCAGCAGCGTATTGGGACAGATGGACCAAGAGACCCAGTACTTC.

This clonotype was counted at least ten times. The rearrangement joins TRBV7-9 to TRBJ1-3; D is unresolved. The CDR3 totals 13 residues. CDR1 is SEHNR and CDR2 is FQNEAQ in the germline V gene (reference sequence). The germline V and J ends were trimmed by 2 bases and 7 bases, with 9 bases remaining between them. Here the CDR3 reads CASSLNLRNTIYF. The CDR3 DNA reads TGTGCCAGCAGCTTAAATCTTCGGAACACCATATATTTT.

There are a few counts of this clonotype. V and J are TRBV7-6 and TRBJ1-3, with TRBD1 matching 7 bases. This CDR3 is built from 14 residues. Germline V gene lookup returns CDR1 SGHVS and CDR2 FNYEAQ. The trim removed 5 bases at V and 4 bases at J, leaving 5 bases unmatched. The CDR3 DNA is TGTGCCAGCAGCGCCAGGGGGTCCGGAAACACCATATATTTT. This encodes CASSARGSGNTIYF.

This clonotype was observed at least ten times. The chain has TRBV11-2 and TRBJ1-2; TRBD1 might be the D (6 bases). V was clipped by 2 bases and J by 1 base, with 11 bases between them. CDR1 and CDR2 (germline): SGHAT, FQNNGV. The CDR3 runs to 15 residues. CDR3 protein: CASSLSQGNNYGYTF. DNA for the CDR3: TGTGCCAGCAGCTTATCCCAGGGGAATAACTATGGCTACACCTTC.

The chain is built from TRBV11-1 and TRBJ2-3; D is perhaps TRBD2 (7 bases). V lost 0 bases to trimming and J lost 4 bases, with 14 bases between them. Germline CDR1 reads SGHAT; CDR2 reads FQDESV (reference sequence). This CDR3 region has 16 residues. CDR3 DNA: TGTGCCAGCAGCTTAGCGGGGGGGCGTAGCGCAGATACGCAGTATTTT. This encodes CASSLAGGRSADTQYF.